This TCR beta chain appears in the sequencing data of a study of T cell responses to AZD1222 COVID-19 vaccine. TCRdb's table, derived via immunoSEQ multiplex PCR, lists solely in-frame clones and lacks some. Among about 120,000 clones, under 90% were seen once, and the ten largest hold 6.3%. This receptor was taken from an adult in good health. The sample here was peripheral blood, taken on day 0 of AZD1222 vaccination.

CDR3 nucleotide sequence: TGCGCCAGCAGCTTCGCGAACACTGAAGCTTTCTTT. The encoded protein is CASSFANTEAFF. The V call is TRBV10-1, the J call TRBJ1-1; D is unclear. The V gene's germline CDR1 is WNHNN and CDR2 SYGVQD (reference sequence). Between the trimmed V and J ends, which lost 6 bases and 1 base, there was a span of 6 bases. The CDR3 sequence is 12 residues long.